A selection of T cell receptor beta chains follows, all from one sample in a study of blood T cell repertoires in COVID-19. Method: immunoSEQ multiplex PCR; TCRdb's copy keeps in-frame clones and lacks some. Here the sample spans about 180,000 clones, approximately 86% being singletons. Input material: peripheral blood. The origin of the receptors is a man in his fifties or sixties with active or convalescent COVID-19. Both conserved end residues are part of each CDR3. D genes are given only for firm matches. Clone size, where shown, is once, few, many, or a class for clones that have expanded.

v_gene: TRBV5-1; j_gene: TRBJ2-5; abundance: NA; d_gene: TRBD2; CDR3nt: TGCGCCAGCAGCCCGCGGGGGACTAGCGGGAGGTTAAGGGGAGAGACCCAGTACTTC; CDR3aa: CASSPRGTSGRLRGETQYF
v_gene: TRBV19; j_gene: TRBJ1-2; abundance: NA; d_gene: NA; CDR3nt: TGTGCCAGTAGTATGGCAGGGAATAACTATGGCTACACCTTC; CDR3aa: CASSMAGNNYGYTF
v_gene: TRBV10-3; j_gene: TRBJ1-2; abundance: NA; d_gene: TRBD1; CDR3nt: TGTGCCATCAGCCCAGGGGGCGGAAACTATGGCTACACCTTC; CDR3aa: CAISPGGGNYGYTF
v_gene: TRBV6-2/TRBV6-3; j_gene: TRBJ1-2; abundance: NA; d_gene: NA; CDR3nt: TGTGCCAGCAGTTACGGCCTGGAGGTCGGCTACACCTTC; CDR3aa: CASSYGLEVGYTF
v_gene: TRBV27; j_gene: TRBJ2-7; abundance: NA; d_gene: TRBD2; CDR3nt: TGTGCCAGCAGTTCGATAGCGGGAGGGTCCGAGCAGTACTTC; CDR3aa: CASSSIAGGSEQYF
v_gene: TRBV5-1; j_gene: TRBJ1-2; abundance: NA; d_gene: NA; CDR3nt: TGCGCCAGCAGCAAACCGGGGGGGGGCGCAGGGGGCTACACCTTC; CDR3aa: CASSKPGGGAGGYTF
v_gene: TRBV11-2; j_gene: TRBJ1-3; abundance: NA; d_gene: TRBD1; CDR3nt: TGTGCCAGCAGCTTGGGCACTACAGGGGGGCACACCATATATTTT; CDR3aa: CASSLGTTGGHTIYF
v_gene: TRBV19; j_gene: TRBJ2-3; abundance: NA; d_gene: TRBD2; CDR3nt: TGTGCCAGTAGTATCCAAAGGCTAGCGGAGTCAGATACGCAGTATTTT; CDR3aa: CASSIQRLAESDTQYF
v_gene: TRBV3-1/TRBV3-2; j_gene: TRBJ1-1; abundance: NA; d_gene: NA; CDR3nt: TGTGCCAGCAGCCCAGCCGGGATACCTGCTGAAGCTTTCTTT; CDR3aa: CASSPAGIPAEAFF
v_gene: TRBV12-5; j_gene: TRBJ2-3; abundance: NA; d_gene: NA; CDR3nt: TGTGCTAGTGGTTTATCCCACGGTATAGATACGCAGTATTTT; CDR3aa: CASGLSHGIDTQYF
v_gene: TRBV6-2/TRBV6-3; j_gene: TRBJ1-5; abundance: NA; d_gene: NA; CDR3nt: TGTGCCAGCAGCCATCTCGGAAGACGGGGATTAAGCAATCAGCCCCAGCATTTT; CDR3aa: CASSHLGRRGLSNQPQHF
v_gene: TRBV15; j_gene: TRBJ2-3; abundance: NA; d_gene: TRBD2; CDR3nt: TGTGCCACCAGCGGGTCTAGCGGGAGATTGGCAGATACGCAGTATTTT; CDR3aa: CATSGSSGRLADTQYF
v_gene: TRBV7-9; j_gene: TRBJ1-6; abundance: NA; d_gene: NA; CDR3nt: TGTGCCAGCAGCTCCCAAACGACAGTTTCACCCCTCCACTTT; CDR3aa: CASSSQTTVSPLHF
v_gene: TRBV9; j_gene: TRBJ2-3; abundance: NA; d_gene: NA; CDR3nt: TGTGCCAGCAGCCCCCGTGCGGTCTATGGCACAGATACGCAGTATTTT; CDR3aa: CASSPRAVYGTDTQYF
v_gene: TRBV5-5; j_gene: TRBJ1-2; abundance: NA; d_gene: NA; CDR3nt: TGTGCCAGCAGCTTGGTTCAGGGTAACTATGGCTACACCTTC; CDR3aa: CASSLVQGNYGYTF
v_gene: TRBV7-2; j_gene: TRBJ1-2; abundance: many; d_gene: TRBD1; CDR3nt: TGTGCCAGCAGCATAAGTAACAGGGGGGTGGATGGCTACACCTTC; CDR3aa: CASSISNRGVDGYTF
v_gene: TRBV30; j_gene: TRBJ2-7; abundance: once; d_gene: TRBD1; CDR3nt: TGTGCCTGGAGTCCCGGGACAGGGAACTACGAGCAGTACTTC; CDR3aa: CAWSPGTGNYEQYF
v_gene: TRBV6-2/TRBV6-3; j_gene: TRBJ2-3; abundance: NA; d_gene: TRBD2; CDR3nt: TGTGCCAGCAGTTATAGCGGGACGACCATTTTGGATACGCAGTATTTT; CDR3aa: CASSYSGTTILDTQYF
v_gene: TRBV9; j_gene: TRBJ2-5; abundance: NA; d_gene: NA; CDR3nt: TGTGCCAGCAGCGGCCCAGGGTATCGGGAGACCCAGTACTTC; CDR3aa: CASSGPGYRETQYF
v_gene: TRBV9; j_gene: TRBJ2-5; abundance: NA; d_gene: NA; CDR3nt: TGTGCCAGCAGCTCTACAGGGACGGAGACCCAGTACTTC; CDR3aa: CASSSTGTETQYF
v_gene: TRBV3-1/TRBV3-2; j_gene: TRBJ1-1; abundance: NA; d_gene: TRBD1; CDR3nt: TGTGCCAGCAGTTACCCGGGACAGGATGAAGCTTTCTTT; CDR3aa: CASSYPGQDEAFF
v_gene: TRBV5-1; j_gene: TRBJ2-2; abundance: NA; d_gene: NA; CDR3nt: TGCGCCAGCAGCTTGGACGTGTCTCGGGGTATTGTTAGCGGGGAGCTGTTTTTT; CDR3aa: CASSLDVSRGIVSGELFF
v_gene: TRBV9; j_gene: TRBJ1-2; abundance: NA; d_gene: TRBD1; CDR3nt: TGTGCCAGCAGCTTGAAACCGGGGACAGGAAATGGCTACACCTTC; CDR3aa: CASSLKPGTGNGYTF
v_gene: TRBV6-6; j_gene: TRBJ2-7; abundance: NA; d_gene: NA; CDR3nt: TGTGCCAGCAGGGGTTGGGTCGGGGGGCGGAACGAGCAGTACTTC; CDR3aa: CASRGWVGGRNEQYF